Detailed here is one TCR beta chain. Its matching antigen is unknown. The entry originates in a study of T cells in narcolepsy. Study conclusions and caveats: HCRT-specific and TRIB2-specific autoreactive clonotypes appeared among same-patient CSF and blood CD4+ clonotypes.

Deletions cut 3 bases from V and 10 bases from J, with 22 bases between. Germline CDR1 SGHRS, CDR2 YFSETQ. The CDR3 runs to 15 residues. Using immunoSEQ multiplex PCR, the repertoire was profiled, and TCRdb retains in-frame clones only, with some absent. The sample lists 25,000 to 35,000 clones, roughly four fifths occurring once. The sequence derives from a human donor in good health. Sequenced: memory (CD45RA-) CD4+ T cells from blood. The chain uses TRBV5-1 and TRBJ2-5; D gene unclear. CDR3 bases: TGCGCCAGCAGCTCTTCCACCATAGGGCAAACTTTCCAGTACTTC. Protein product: CASSSSTIGQTFQYF.